This T cell receptor (beta chain) was recovered during a study of beta chain features in type 1 diabetes. Reverse transcription of all isolated RNA meant that expressed TCRB transcripts were sequenced. Here immunoSEQ multiplex PCR was the method, and the copy in TCRdb shows in-frame clones only, minus some. The sample lists 150,000 to 180,000 clones, around 10% seen once, with approximately 2% in the top ten. This clone was seen only a few times. Germline V gene data show CDR1 as LNHNV and CDR2 as YYDKDF (reference sequence). V lost 1 base to trimming and J lost 5 bases; unmatched junction nucleotides: 6. The CDR3 extends over 16 amino acids.

The chain uses TRBV15 and TRBJ1-2; 11 nucleotides agree with TRBD1. Sequencing was done on a sample of central memory CD4+ T cells from blood. The clonotype was recovered from a man between 18 and 35 years old in good health. CDR3 protein: CATSRAYGTGGYGYTF. CDR3 in DNA: TGTGCCACCAGCAGAGCGTATGGGACAGGGGGTTATGGCTACACCTTC.